This T cell receptor beta chain is drawn from a study of shared clonotypes between healthy human individuals. As processed by the authors: Junction-only immunoSEQ sequences carried no quality scores, so filtering differed. The protocol was immunoSEQ multiplex PCR, while the TCRdb copy is restricted to in-frame clones and leaves out a portion. V, J and clone size are taken as reported in that table, and D and trimming were inferred from the DNA itself. There are around 1.5 million clones in the sample; approximately 98% occur only once, and around 0.47% lies in the top ten. For this clone: Its specificity is not known.

Whole-study findings and limits: Naive CD4 clonotypes were shared across a few donors at roughly 4.6%. Sample collection involved blood only; tissue repertoires are likely different.

The study separated CD4+ cells into CD45RA+ naive and CD45RA-negative memory subsets. Germline values: CDR1 SQVTM, CDR2 ANQGSEA. V lost 1 base, J lost 1 base, and 17 bases lay in between. This CDR3 is built from 16 residues. The specimen was naive CD4+ T cells sorted from blood. Specified subset: CD45RA+ positively selected. The chain recombines TRBV29-1 with TRBJ2-7; D is possibly TRBD1 or TRBD2 (5 bases each). This clonotype originated in a man between 25 and 39 years old in good health. DNA for the CDR3: TGCAGCGTTGAAGGCCTTACGGGGCTGGGGTCCTACGAGCAGTACTTC. It translates to CSVEGLTGLGSYEQYF.